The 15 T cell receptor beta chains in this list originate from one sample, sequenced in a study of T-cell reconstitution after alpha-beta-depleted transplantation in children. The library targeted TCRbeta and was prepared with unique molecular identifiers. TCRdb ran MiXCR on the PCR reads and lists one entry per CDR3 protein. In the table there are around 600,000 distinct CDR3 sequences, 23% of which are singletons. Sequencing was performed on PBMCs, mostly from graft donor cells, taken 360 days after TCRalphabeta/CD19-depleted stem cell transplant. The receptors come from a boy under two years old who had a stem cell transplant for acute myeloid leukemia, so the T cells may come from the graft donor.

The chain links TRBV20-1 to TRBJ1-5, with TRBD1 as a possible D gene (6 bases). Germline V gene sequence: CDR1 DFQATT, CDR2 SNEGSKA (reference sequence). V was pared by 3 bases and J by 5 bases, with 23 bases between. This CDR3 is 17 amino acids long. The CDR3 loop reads CSASTRSTRGWDQPQHF. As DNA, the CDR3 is TGCAGTGCTAGTACCCGATCAACCAGGGGATGGGATCAGCCCCAGCATTTT.

In DNA, the CDR3 is TGTGCCAGCAGGCGAAAACCGGGACTAGCGGGGGATCGGGCCCAGTACTTC. Its protein is CASRRKPGLAGDRAQYF. The J gene is TRBJ2-5, the V gene TRBV12-3 or TRBV12-4; 14 bases line up with TRBD2. The CDR3 extends over 17 amino acids. V shed 6 bases, J shed 9 bases, and the junction held 15 bases outside the gene matches.

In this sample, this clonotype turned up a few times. CDR3 sequence reads: CASSFGGTGPPGEQYV. CDR3 coding DNA: TGTGCCAGCAGCTTCGGGGGGACAGGGCCTCCGGGGGAGCAGTACGTC. This sequence joins TRBV7-2 and TRBJ2-7; 9 bases match TRBD1. CDR3 length: 16 amino acids. Unmatched junction bases numbered 13, after V lost 3 bases and J lost 7 bases. The germline V gene has CDR1 SGHTA and CDR2 FQGNSA.

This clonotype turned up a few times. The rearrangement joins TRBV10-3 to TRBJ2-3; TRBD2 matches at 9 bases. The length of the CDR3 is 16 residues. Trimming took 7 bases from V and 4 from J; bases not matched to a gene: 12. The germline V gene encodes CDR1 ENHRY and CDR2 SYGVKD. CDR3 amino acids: CAINSGGPHSPDTQYF. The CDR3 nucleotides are TGTGCCATCAACAGCGGGGGGCCTCACAGCCCAGATACGCAGTATTTT.

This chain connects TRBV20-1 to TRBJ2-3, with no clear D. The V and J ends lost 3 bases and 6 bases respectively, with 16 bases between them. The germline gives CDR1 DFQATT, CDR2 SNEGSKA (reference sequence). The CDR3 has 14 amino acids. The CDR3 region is CSASPPDGRDTQYF. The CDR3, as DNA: TGCAGTGCTAGCCCTCCAGACGGGCGGGATACGCAGTATTTT.

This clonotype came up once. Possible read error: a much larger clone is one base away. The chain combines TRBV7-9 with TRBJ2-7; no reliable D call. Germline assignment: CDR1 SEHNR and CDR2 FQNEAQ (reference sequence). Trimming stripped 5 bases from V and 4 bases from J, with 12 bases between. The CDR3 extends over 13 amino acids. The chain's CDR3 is CASSHTTSYEQYF. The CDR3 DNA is TGTGCCAGCAGCCACACTACCAGTTACGAGCAGTACTTC.

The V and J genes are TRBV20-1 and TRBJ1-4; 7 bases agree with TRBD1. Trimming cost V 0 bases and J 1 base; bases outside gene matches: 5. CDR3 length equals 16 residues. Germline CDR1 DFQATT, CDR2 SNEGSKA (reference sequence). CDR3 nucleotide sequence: TGCAGTGCTAGAGATCCAGGGGGGAGAACTAATGAAAAACTGTTTTTT. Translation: CSARDPGGRTNEKLFF.

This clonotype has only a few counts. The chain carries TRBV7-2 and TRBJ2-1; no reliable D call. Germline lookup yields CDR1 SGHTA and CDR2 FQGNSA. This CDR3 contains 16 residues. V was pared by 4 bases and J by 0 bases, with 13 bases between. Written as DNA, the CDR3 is TGTGCCAGCAGCTCTCGTGTCGGGTCCTCCTACAATGAGCAGTTCTTC. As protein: CASSSRVGSSYNEQFF.

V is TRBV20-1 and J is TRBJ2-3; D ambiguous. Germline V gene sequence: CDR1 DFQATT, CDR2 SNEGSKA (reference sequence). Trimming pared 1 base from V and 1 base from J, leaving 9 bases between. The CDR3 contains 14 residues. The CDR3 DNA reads TGCAGTGCTAGAGTCCCTCAGGGCACAGATACGCAGTATTTT. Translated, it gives CSARVPQGTDTQYF.

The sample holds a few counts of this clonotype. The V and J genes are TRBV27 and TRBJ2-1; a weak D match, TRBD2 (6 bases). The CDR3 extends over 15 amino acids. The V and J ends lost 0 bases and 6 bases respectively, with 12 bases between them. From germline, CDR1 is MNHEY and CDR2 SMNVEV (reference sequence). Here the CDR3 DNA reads TGTGCCAGCAGTTTATCCCGGGACTTCTCCAATGAGCAGTTCTTC. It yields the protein CASSLSRDFSNEQFF.

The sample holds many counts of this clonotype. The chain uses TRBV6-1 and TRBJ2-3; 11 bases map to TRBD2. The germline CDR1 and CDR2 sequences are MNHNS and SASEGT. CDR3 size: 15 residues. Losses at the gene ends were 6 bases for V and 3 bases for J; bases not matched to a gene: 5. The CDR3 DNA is TGTGCCAGCAGCCGGACTAGCGGGCGAACAGATACGCAGTATTTT. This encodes CASSRTSGRTDTQYF.

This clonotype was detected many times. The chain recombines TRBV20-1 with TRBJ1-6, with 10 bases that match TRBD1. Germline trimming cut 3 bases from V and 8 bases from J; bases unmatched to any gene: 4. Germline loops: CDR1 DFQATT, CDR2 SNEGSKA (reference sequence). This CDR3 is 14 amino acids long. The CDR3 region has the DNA TGCAGTGCTAGTGAGGGACAGGGGTATTCACCCCTCCACTTT. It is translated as CSASEGQGYSPLHF.

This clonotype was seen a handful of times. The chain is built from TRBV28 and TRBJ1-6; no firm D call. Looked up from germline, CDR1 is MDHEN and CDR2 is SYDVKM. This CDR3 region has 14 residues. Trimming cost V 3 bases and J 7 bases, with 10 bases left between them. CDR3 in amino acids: CASSLWQDNSPLHF. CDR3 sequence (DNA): TGTGCCAGCAGTTTGTGGCAGGACAATTCACCCCTCCACTTT.

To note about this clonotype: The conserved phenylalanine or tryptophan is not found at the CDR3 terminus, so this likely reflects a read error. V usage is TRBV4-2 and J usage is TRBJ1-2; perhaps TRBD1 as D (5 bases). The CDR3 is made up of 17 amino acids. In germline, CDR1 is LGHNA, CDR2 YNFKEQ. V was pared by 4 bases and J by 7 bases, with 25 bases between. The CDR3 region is CASSPIGSNTARGGYTS. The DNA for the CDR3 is TGTGCCAGCAGCCCCATCGGGTCCAACACTGCAAGGGGTGGCTACACCTCC.

CDR3 in amino acids: CASSQVSGFETGELFF. The CDR3 nucleotides read TGTGCCAGCAGCCAAGTATCGGGGTTTGAGACCGGGGAGCTGTTTTTT. V and J are TRBV4-2 and TRBJ2-2, with a weak D call TRBD2 (5 bases). CDR1 is LGHNA and CDR2 is YNFKEQ in the germline V gene. V was pared by 1 base and J by 5 bases, with 14 bases between. CDR3 length: 16 residues.